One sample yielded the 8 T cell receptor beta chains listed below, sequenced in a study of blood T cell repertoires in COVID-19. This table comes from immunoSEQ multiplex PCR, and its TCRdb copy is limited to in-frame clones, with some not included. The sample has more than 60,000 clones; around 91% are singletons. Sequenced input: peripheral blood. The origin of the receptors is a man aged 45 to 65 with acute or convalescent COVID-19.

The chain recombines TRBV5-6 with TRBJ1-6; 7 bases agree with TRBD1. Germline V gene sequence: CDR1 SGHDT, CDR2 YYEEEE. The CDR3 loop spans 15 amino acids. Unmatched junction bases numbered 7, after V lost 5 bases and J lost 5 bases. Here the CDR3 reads CASSLLDRDNSPLHF. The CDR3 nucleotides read TGTGCCAGCAGTCTTCTAGACAGGGATAATTCACCCCTCCACTTT.

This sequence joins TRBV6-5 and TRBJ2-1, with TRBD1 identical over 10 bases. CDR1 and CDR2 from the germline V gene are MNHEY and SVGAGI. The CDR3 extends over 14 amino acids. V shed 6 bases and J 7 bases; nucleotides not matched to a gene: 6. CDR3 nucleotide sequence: TGTGCCAGCAGGCTCGACAGGGGGCTGAATGAGCAGTTCTTC. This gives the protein CASRLDRGLNEQFF.

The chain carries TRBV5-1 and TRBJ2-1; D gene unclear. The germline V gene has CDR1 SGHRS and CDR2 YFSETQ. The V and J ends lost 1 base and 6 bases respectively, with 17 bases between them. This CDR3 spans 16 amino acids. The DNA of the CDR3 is TGCGCCAGCAGCTTGATTTCGAACACCTTCGCCAATGAGCAGTTCTTC. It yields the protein CASSLISNTFANEQFF.

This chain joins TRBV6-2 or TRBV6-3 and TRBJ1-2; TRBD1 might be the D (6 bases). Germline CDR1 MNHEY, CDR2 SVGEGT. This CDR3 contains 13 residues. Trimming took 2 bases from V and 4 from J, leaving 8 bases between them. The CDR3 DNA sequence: TGTGCCAGCAGTTACGCAGGGGTCTATGGCTACACCTTC. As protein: CASSYAGVYGYTF.

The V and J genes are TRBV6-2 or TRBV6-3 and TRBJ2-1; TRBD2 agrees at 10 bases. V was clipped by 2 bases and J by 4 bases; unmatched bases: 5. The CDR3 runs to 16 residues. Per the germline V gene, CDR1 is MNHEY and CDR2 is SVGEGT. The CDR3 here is CASSYRTSGKYNEQFF. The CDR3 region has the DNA TGTGCCAGCAGTTACCGGACTAGCGGAAAATACAATGAGCAGTTCTTC.

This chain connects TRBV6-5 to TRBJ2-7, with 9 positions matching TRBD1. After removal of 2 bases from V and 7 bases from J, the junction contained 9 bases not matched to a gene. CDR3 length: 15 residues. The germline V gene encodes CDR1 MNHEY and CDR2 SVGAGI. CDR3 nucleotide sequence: TGTGCCAGCAGTTACGGACAGGGGTCTCTGCGGGAGCAGTACTTC. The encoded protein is CASSYGQGSLREQYF.

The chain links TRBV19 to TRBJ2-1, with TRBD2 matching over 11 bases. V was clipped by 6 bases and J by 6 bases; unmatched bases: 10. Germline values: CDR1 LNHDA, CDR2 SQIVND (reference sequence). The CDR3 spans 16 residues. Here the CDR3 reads CASSLTSGSWSNEQFF. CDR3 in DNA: TGTGCCAGTAGCCTAACTAGCGGGAGTTGGTCCAATGAGCAGTTCTTC.

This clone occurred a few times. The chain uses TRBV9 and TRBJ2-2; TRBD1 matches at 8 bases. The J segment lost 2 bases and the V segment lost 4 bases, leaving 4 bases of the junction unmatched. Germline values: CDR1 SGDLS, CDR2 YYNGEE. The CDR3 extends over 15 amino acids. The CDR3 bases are TGTGCCAGCAGCAGCCAGGGGGCTAACACCGGGGAGCTGTTTTTT. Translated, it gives CASSSQGANTGELFF.